This T cell receptor (beta chain) was documented in a study of beta chain features in type 1 diabetes. Reverse transcribing all isolated RNA meant expressed TCRB transcripts were sequenced. Libraries were prepared by immunoSEQ multiplex PCR; TCRdb keeps only in-frame clonotypes and omits some of them. This sample has 680,000 or so clones, with about a sixth found just once. V dropped 0 bases and J dropped 4 bases, with 20 bases sitting between them. The CDR3 has 18 amino acids. Per the germline V gene, CDR1 is SGHTA and CDR2 is FQGTGA. This clone was picked up a small number of times. Its antigen remains unknown. General study findings and limits: The VDJ junctions of type 1 diabetes patients carried fewer insertions and more deletions.

The sample consisted of naive CD4+ T cells from blood. The chain employs TRBV7-3 and TRBJ2-3, with a tentative D call TRBD2 (6 bases). The source of this sequence is a man aged 18 to 30 in good health. CDR3 DNA: TGTGCCAGCAGCTTAACGGCTGCGGAGGGAACTCGGGCAGATACGCAGTATTTT. It is translated as CASSLTAAEGTRADTQYF.